Described below is a single T cell receptor beta chain sequence and its context. Antigen unknown. Attached unique molecular identifiers marked individual cDNA molecules. TCRdb recomputed calls from the 5' RACE reads with MiXCR, one row per CDR3 protein. The sample holds 40,000 to 45,000 distinct CDR3 sequences, 9.5% to 13% seen once. Per germline, CDR1 DFQATT and CDR2 SNEGSKA (reference sequence). The CDR3 is made up of 16 amino acids. J was trimmed by 3 bases and V by 2 bases; bases with no gene match: 6. The data were taken from a study of early T cells in non-severe SARS-CoV-2 infection. Study in general: Chains from this unsorted whole-blood bulk RNA could not be paired.

Study observations and caveats: There was a bias toward anti-spike CD8 responses in VDJdb matching, which missed private and CD4 specificities.

The sequence derives from an adult who was a healthcare worker with PCR-confirmed SARS-CoV-2 infection or an uninfected control (not recorded which). This chain joins TRBV20-1 and TRBJ2-2; 10 bases map to TRBD2. Sequencing was carried out using whole blood. CDR3 bases: TGCAGTGCTAGACCAATAGCGGGGGGCTACACCGGGGAGCTGTTTTTT. Translated, it gives CSARPIAGGYTGELFF.